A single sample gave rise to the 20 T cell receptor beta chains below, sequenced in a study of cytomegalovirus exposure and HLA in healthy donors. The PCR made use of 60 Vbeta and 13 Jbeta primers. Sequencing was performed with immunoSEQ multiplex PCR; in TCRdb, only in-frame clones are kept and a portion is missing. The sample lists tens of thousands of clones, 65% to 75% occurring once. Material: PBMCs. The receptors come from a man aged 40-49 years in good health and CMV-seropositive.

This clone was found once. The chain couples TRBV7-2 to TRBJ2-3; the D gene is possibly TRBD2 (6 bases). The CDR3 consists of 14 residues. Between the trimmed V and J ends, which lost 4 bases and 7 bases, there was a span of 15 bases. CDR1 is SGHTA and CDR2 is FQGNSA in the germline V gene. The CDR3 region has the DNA TGTGCCAGCAGCTCCGGGGGTAGAACCCATACGCAGTATTTT. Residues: CASSSGGRTHTQYF.

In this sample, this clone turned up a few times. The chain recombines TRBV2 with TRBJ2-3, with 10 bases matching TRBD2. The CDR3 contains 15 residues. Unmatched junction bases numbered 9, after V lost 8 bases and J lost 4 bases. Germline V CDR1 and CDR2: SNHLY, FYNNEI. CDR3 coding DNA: TGTGCCAGCGGGGGCCCTAGCGGGGGCGCAGATACGCAGTATTTT. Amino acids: CASGGPSGGADTQYF.

The CDR3 spells CASSGRIQNTEAFF. The CDR3 DNA reads as TGTGCCAGCAGCGGCAGGATACAGAACACTGAAGCTTTCTTT. V and J are TRBV5-4 and TRBJ1-1; no definite D call. Trimming shortened V by 4 bases and J by 1 base, and 11 bases separated the two germline ends. This CDR3 has 14 residues. Germline V gives CDR1 SGHNT, CDR2 YYREEE (reference sequence). Full variable domain (outside the CDR3, taken from reference TRBV5-4 and TRBJ1-1): ETGVTQSPTHLIKTRGQQVTLRCSSQSGHNTVSWYQQALGQGPQFIFQYYREEENGRGNFPPRFSGLQFPNYSSELNVNALELDDSALYLCASSGRIQNTEAFFGQGTRLTVV.

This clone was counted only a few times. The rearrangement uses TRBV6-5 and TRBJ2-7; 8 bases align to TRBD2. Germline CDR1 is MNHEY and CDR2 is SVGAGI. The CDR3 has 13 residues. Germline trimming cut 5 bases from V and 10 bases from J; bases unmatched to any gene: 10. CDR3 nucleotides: TGTGCCAGCAGTCGGGGTATCGGGGGGGGACAGTACTTC. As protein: CASSRGIGGGQYF.

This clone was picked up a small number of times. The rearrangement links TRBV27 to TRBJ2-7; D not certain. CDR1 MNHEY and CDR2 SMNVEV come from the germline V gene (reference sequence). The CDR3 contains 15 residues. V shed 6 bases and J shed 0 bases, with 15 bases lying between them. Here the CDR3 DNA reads TGTGCCAGCAGCAAACAGACCCACCCCTCCTACGAGCAGTACTTC. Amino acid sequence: CASSKQTHPSYEQYF.

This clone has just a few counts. The CDR3 loop is CASSSVLPTGANVLTF. The CDR3 nucleotides read TGTGCCAGCAGTTCGGTGTTACCGACTGGGGCCAACGTCCTGACTTTC. The chain employs TRBV28 and TRBJ2-6; D is uncertain. In germline, CDR1 is MDHEN, CDR2 SYDVKM. The CDR3 spans 16 residues. V lost 4 bases, J lost 2 bases, and 12 bases lay in between.

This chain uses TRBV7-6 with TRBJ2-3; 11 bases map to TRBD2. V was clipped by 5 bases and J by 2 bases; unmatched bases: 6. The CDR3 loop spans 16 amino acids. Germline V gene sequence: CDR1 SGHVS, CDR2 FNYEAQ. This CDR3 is CASSTTSGVFTDTQYF. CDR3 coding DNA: TGTGCCAGCAGCACGACTAGCGGGGTTTTCACAGATACGCAGTATTTT.

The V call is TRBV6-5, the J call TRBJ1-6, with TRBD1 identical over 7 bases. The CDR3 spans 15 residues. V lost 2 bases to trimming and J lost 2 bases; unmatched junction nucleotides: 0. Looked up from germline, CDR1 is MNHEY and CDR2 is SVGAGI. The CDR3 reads CASSYTGAYNSPLHF. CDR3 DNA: TGTGCCAGCAGTTACACAGGGGCCTATAATTCACCCCTCCACTTT.

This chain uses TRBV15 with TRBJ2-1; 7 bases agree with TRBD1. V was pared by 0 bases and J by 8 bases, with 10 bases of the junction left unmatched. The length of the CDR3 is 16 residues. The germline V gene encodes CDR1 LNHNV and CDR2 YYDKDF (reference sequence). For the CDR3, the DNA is TGTGCCACCAGCAGAGATTTGACAGGGTCCTATGATGAGCAGTTCTTC. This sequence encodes CATSRDLTGSYDEQFF. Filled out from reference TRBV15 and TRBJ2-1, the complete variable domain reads DAMVIQNPRYQVTQFGKPVTLSCSQTLNHNVMYWYQQKSSQAPKLLFHYYDKDFNNEADTPDNFQSRRPNTSFCFLDIRSPGLGDTAMYLCATSRDLTGSYDEQFFGPGTRLTVL.

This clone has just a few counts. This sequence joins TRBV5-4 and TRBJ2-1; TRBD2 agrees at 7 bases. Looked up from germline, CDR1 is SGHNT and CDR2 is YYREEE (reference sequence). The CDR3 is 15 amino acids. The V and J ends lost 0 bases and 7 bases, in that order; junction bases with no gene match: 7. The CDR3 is CASSLGGRVGNEQFF. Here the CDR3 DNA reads TGTGCCAGCAGCTTGGGCGGGAGAGTGGGAAATGAGCAGTTCTTC.

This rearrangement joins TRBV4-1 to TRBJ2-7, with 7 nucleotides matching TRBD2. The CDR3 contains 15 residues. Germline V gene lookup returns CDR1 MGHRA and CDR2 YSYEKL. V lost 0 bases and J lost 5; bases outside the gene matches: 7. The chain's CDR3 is CASSQDRGGEDEQYF. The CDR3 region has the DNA TGCGCCAGCAGCCAAGATCGTGGGGGGGAAGACGAGCAGTACTTC.

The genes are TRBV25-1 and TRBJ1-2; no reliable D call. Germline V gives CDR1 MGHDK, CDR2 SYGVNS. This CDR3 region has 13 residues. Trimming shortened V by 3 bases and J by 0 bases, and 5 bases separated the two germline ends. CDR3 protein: CASSDETNYGYTF. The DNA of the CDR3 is TGTGCCAGCAGTGATGAGACTAACTATGGCTACACCTTC.

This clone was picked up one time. In DNA, the CDR3 is TGTGCCAGCAGCGTAGGTTCGGATACGCAGTATTTT. Protein: CASSVGSDTQYF. The chain couples TRBV9 to TRBJ2-3; D uncertain. This CDR3 spans 12 amino acids. V lost 0 bases, J lost 6 bases, and 5 bases lay in between. Looked up from germline, CDR1 is SGDLS and CDR2 is YYNGEE.

The CDR3 here is CASSLNNYEQYF. The DNA of the CDR3 is TGCGCCAGCAGCCTCAACAACTACGAGCAGTACTTC. The chain uses TRBV5-1 and TRBJ2-7; D is unclear. The germline V gene has CDR1 SGHRS and CDR2 YFSETQ. The CDR3 sequence is 12 residues long. V was clipped by 4 bases and J by 3 bases, with 8 bases between them.

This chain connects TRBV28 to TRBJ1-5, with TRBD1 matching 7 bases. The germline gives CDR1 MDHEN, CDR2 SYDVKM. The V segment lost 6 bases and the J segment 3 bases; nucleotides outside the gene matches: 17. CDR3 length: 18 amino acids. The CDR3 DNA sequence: TGTGCCAGCAGGGGTTTAAAGAACAGGGGAGTATACAATCAGCCCCAGCATTTT. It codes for CASRGLKNRGVYNQPQHF.

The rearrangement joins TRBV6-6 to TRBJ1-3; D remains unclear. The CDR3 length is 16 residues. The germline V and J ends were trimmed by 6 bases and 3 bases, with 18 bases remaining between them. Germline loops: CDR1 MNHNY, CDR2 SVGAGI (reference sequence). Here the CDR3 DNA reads TGTGCCAGCAGCCCCGGGAGCAGCGCCAATGGAAACACCATATATTTT. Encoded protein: CASSPGSSANGNTIYF.

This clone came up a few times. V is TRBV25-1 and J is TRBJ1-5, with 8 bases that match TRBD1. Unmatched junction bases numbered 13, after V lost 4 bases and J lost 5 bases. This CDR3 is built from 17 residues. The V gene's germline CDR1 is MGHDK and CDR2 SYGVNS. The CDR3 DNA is TGTGCCAGCAGTGGAGACCCGGACAGGGAAGGGGATCAGCCCCAGCATTTT. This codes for CASSGDPDREGDQPQHF.

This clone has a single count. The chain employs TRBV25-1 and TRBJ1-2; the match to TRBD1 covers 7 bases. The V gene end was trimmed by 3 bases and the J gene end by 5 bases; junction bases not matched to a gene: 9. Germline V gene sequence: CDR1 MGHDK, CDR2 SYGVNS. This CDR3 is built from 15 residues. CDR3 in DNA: TGTGCCAGCAGTGACCCTGAGGGACAGAAATATGGCTACACCTTC. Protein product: CASSDPEGQKYGYTF.

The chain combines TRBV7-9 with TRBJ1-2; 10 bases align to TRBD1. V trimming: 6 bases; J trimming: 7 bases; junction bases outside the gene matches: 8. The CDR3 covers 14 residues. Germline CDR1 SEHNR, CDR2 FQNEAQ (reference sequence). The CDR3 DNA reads TGTGCCAGCAGAATGACAGGGGGCGTCGGTGGCTACACCTTC. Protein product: CASRMTGGVGGYTF.

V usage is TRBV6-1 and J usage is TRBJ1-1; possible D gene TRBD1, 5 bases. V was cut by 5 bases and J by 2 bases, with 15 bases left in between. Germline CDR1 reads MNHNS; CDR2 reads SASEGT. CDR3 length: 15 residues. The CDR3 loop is CASSIDGTINTEAFF. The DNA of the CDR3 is TGTGCCAGCAGTATCGACGGGACTATCAACACTGAAGCTTTCTTT.